Following are 19 T cell receptor beta chains from one sample sequenced in a study of T-cell reconstitution after alpha-beta-depleted transplantation in children. Preparation of the TCRbeta library involved a method that used unique molecular identifiers. In TCRdb, the PCR reads were re-called with MiXCR into one record per CDR3 protein. The sample shows roughly 300,000 distinct CDR3 sequences, roughly 12% of them seen only once. Material: peripheral blood, obtained 180 days after TCRalphabeta/CD19-depleted stem cell transplant. These receptors originate from a male patient aged 2 to 9 who had a stem cell transplant for chronic granulomatous disease, so the T cells may come from the graft donor.

At least ten counts were recorded for this clonotype. V and J are TRBV7-2 and TRBJ2-5; no clear D. Germline CDR1 SGHTA, CDR2 FQGNSA. CDR3 length: 14 residues. Trimming left V 5 bases short and J 2 bases short, with 12 bases between. Here the CDR3 reads CASSPRPHQETQYF. CDR3 nucleotides: TGTGCCAGCAGCCCCCGACCACATCAAGAGACCCAGTACTTC. Full variable domain (outside the CDR3, taken from reference TRBV7-2 and TRBJ2-5): GAGVSQSPSNKVTEKGKDVELRCDPISGHTALYWYRQSLGQGLEFLIYFQGNSAPDKSGLPSDRFSAERTGGSVSTLTIQRTQQEDSAVYLCASSPRPHQETQYFGPGTRLLVL.

For this clonotype: Being one base from a much bigger clone, this may be a read error. The V gene is TRBV6-1, the J gene TRBJ2-5; 9 positions match TRBD1. This CDR3 has 16 amino acids. Germline-derived CDR1 and CDR2 are MNHNS and SASEGT. The V and J ends lost 1 base and 6 bases, in that order; junction bases with no gene match: 9. DNA of the CDR3: TGTGCCAGCAGTGAAGAACACAGGGGGCCGCAAAAGACCCAGTACTTC. It translates to CASSEEHRGPQKTQYF.

Many counts were recorded for this clonotype. The rearrangement links TRBV12-3 or TRBV12-4 to TRBJ2-1; D may be TRBD1 (5 bases). The length of the CDR3 is 14 residues. The germline V and J ends were trimmed by 4 bases and 6 bases, with 13 bases remaining between them. The CDR3 spells CASSYPGIGNEQFF. The CDR3 bases are TGTGCCAGCAGTTACCCAGGGATAGGCAATGAGCAGTTCTTC.

The chain carries TRBV7-9 and TRBJ2-7, with D tentatively TRBD1 or TRBD2 (5 bases each). V gave up 2 bases and J gave up 7 bases, with 9 bases separating them. The CDR3 sequence is 12 residues long. Germline CDR1 is SEHNR and CDR2 is FQNEAQ (reference sequence). CDR3 nucleotide sequence: TGTGCCAGCAGCTTAAACAGGAGGGAGCAGTACTTC. Protein: CASSLNRREQYF.

Worth noting for this clonotype: This may be a read error: a much more frequent sequence differs by one nucleotide. The chain recombines TRBV20-1 with TRBJ2-7; no firm D call. CDR3 length: 12 residues. Germline values: CDR1 DFQATT, CDR2 SNEGSKA (reference sequence). The chain's CDR3 is CRAINGAYEQYF. CDR3 DNA: TGCCGTGCTATAAACGGCGCCTACGAGCAGTACTTC.

This clonotype has ten or more counts. The chain is built from TRBV5-1 and TRBJ2-1, with TRBD1 identical over 9 bases. The CDR3 extends over 15 amino acids. The germline CDR1 and CDR2 sequences are SGHRS and YFSETQ. Germline trimming cut 6 bases from V and 2 bases from J; bases unmatched to any gene: 6. CDR3: CASTKGQGPYNEQFF. CDR3 DNA sequence: TGCGCCAGCACTAAGGGACAGGGTCCCTACAATGAGCAGTTCTTC.

This clonotype was seen at least ten times. The chain recombines TRBV20-1 with TRBJ2-3; D not certain. The CDR3 spans 13 residues. Germline V lookup: CDR1 DFQATT, CDR2 SNEGSKA (reference sequence). Trimming removed 0 bases at V and 3 bases at J, with 7 bases between. CDR3 sequence (DNA): TGCAGTGCTAGAGATATAGTAACAGATACGCAGTATTTT. Translated: CSARDIVTDTQYF.

With regard to this clonotype: A much larger clone differs by one base, so this may be a read error. V is TRBV12-3 or TRBV12-4 and J is TRBJ2-2, with D maybe TRBD2 (5 bases). The CDR3 length is 13 residues. The CDR3, as DNA: TGTGCCAGCAGTTATGGGGTCCCCGGGGAGCTGTCTTTT. Translation: CASSYGVPGELSF.

This clonotype was detected ten times or more. This chain joins TRBV19 and TRBJ2-4; unclear D gene. V lost 5 bases and J lost 6, with 14 bases in between. The CDR3 is made up of 14 amino acids. Germline V gene data show CDR1 as LNHDA and CDR2 as SQIVND (reference sequence). This CDR3 is CASSQGPPGNIQYF. The CDR3 region has the DNA TGTGCCAGTAGTCAAGGACCCCCGGGAAACATTCAGTACTTC. Full variable domain (missing parts from reference TRBV19 and TRBJ2-4): DGGITQSPKYLFRKEGQNVTLSCEQNLNHDAMYWYRQDPGQGLRLIYYSQIVNDFQKGDIAEGYSVSREKKESFPLTVTSAQKNPTAFYLCASSQGPPGNIQYFGAGTRLSVL.

In its sample, this clonotype was seen many times. The chain recombines TRBV7-9 with TRBJ1-2; no clear D. Germline assignment: CDR1 SEHNR and CDR2 FQNEAQ (reference sequence). V was pared by 5 bases and J by 6 bases, with 10 bases between. This CDR3 is built from 12 residues. CDR3 in DNA: TGTGCCAGCAGCCCCCGCATTCATGGCTACACCTTC. Its translation: CASSPRIHGYTF. The full variable domain, with the rest looked up from reference TRBV7-9 and TRBJ1-2, is DTGVSQNPRHKITKRGQNVTFRCDPISEHNRLYWYRQTLGQGPEFLTYFQNEAQLEKSRLLSDRFSAERPKGSFSTLEIQRTEQGDSAMYLCASSPRIHGYTFGSGTRLTVV.

There are a few counts of this clonotype. The chain couples TRBV6-1 to TRBJ1-1, with TRBD1 identical over 10 bases. The CDR3 consists of 13 residues. The ends lost 6 bases at V and 7 bases at J; junction bases unmatched: 5. Germline values: CDR1 MNHNS, CDR2 SASEGT. CDR3 in amino acids: CASRSTGGLEAFF. The CDR3 coding sequence is TGTGCCAGCAGATCGACAGGGGGCCTTGAAGCTTTCTTT.

This clonotype was counted many times. This chain uses TRBV5-1 with TRBJ1-4; D perhaps matches TRBD1 (5 bases). The CDR3 is 14 residues long. From germline, CDR1 is SGHRS and CDR2 YFSETQ. Deletions cut 1 base from V and 2 bases from J, with 6 bases between. In DNA form, the CDR3 reads TGCGCCAGCAGCTTGTCAGGGACTAATGAAAAACTGTTTTTT. Translating it yields CASSLSGTNEKLFF.

This clonotype was detected many times. CDR3 sequence (DNA): TGCGCCAGCAGCAACGCGACTAGCGGGAGACTCGGGGCAGAGACCCAGTACTTC. Encoded protein: CASSNATSGRLGAETQYF. V is TRBV5-1 and J is TRBJ2-5, with 12 bases that match TRBD2. This CDR3 has 18 amino acids. The germline CDR1 and CDR2 sequences are SGHRS and YFSETQ. The ends lost 4 bases at V and 4 bases at J; junction bases unmatched: 14.

This clonotype was picked up many times. V usage is TRBV28 and J usage is TRBJ2-3; 7 nucleotides line up with TRBD2. The CDR3 totals 15 residues. Germline loops: CDR1 MDHEN, CDR2 SYDVKM. V trimming: 5 bases; J trimming: 0 bases; junction bases outside the gene matches: 5. The CDR3 nucleotides are TGTGCCAGCAGTCCTAGCGGACAAAGCACAGATACGCAGTATTTT. This encodes CASSPSGQSTDTQYF.

This clonotype has a count of ten or more. The chain uses TRBV6-2 or TRBV6-3 and TRBJ1-5; no clear D. V lost 6 bases and J lost 0, with 6 bases in between. The CDR3 covers 13 residues. CDR1 and CDR2 (germline): MNHEY, SVGEGT. The CDR3: CASRDYSNQPQHF. The DNA of the CDR3 is TGTGCCAGCAGGGACTATAGCAATCAGCCCCAGCATTTT.

This clonotype was seen at least ten times. The V call is TRBV6-1, the J call TRBJ2-7; 7 bases align to TRBD1. The V and J ends lost 5 bases and 3 bases, in that order; junction bases with no gene match: 19. CDR3 length equals 18 residues. Germline loops: CDR1 MNHNS, CDR2 SASEGT. CDR3 sequence reads: CASSHTPAGAGGFYEQYF. CDR3 bases: TGTGCCAGCAGTCATACCCCAGCAGGGGCAGGGGGATTCTACGAGCAGTACTTC.

This clonotype came up many times. The chain has TRBV7-2 and TRBJ2-3; D is undetermined. V dropped 5 bases and J dropped 0 bases, with 12 bases sitting between them. This CDR3 has 15 amino acids. The V gene's germline CDR1 is SGHTA and CDR2 FQGNSA. CDR3 amino acids: CASSPEISSTDTQYF. CDR3 DNA sequence: TGTGCCAGCAGCCCAGAAATAAGTAGCACAGATACGCAGTATTTT.

Comments on this clonotype: This may stem from a read error, because a much larger clone lies one nucleotide away. This rearrangement joins TRBV5-1 to TRBJ2-1; 8 bases fit TRBD2. CDR3 length: 15 residues. CDR1 SGHRS and CDR2 YFSETQ come from the germline V gene. The CDR3 sequence: CVSSVGAGGDNEQFF. CDR3 sequence (DNA): TGCGTCAGCAGTGTTGGGGCCGGGGGGGACAATGAGCAGTTCTTC.

This clonotype was seen at least ten times. V usage is TRBV27 and J usage is TRBJ2-7; 12 bases agree with TRBD2. V lost 9 bases, J lost 5 bases, and 5 bases stayed unmatched. CDR1 is MNHEY, CDR2 SMNVEV, per germline (reference sequence). This CDR3 has 13 residues. CDR3 amino acids: CASRLAGENEQYF. The CDR3 DNA follows: TGTGCCAGTCGACTAGCGGGAGAAAACGAGCAGTACTTC.